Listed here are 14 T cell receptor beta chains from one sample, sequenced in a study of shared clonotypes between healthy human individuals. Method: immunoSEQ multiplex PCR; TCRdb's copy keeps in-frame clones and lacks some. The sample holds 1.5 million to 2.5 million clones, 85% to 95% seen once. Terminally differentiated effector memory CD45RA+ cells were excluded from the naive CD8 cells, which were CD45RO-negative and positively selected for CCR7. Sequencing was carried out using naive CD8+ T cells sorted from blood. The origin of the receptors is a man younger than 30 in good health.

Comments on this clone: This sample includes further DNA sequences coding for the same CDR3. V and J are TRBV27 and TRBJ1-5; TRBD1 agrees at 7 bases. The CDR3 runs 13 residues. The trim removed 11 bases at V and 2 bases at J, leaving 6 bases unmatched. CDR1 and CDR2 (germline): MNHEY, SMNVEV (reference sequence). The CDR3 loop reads CASRGEGNQPQHF. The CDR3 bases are TGTGCCTCCAGGGGGGAGGGCAATCAGCCCCAGCATTTT.

CDR3 amino acids: CASSQDSSPRTIQYF. In nucleotides, the CDR3 is TGCGCCAGCAGCCAAGATTCGTCACCTCGGACCATTCAGTACTTC. V usage is TRBV4-3 and J usage is TRBJ2-4; D uncertain. Per germline, CDR1 LGHNA and CDR2 YSLEER. This CDR3 has 15 amino acids. The ends were cut back, 0 bases at V and 9 bases at J, with 15 bases in the middle.

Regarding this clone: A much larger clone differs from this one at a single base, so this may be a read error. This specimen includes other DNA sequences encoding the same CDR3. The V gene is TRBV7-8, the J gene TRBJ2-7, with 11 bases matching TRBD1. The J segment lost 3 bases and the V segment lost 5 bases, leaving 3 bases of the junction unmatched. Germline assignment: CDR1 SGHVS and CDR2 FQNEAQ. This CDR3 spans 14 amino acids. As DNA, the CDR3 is TGTGCCAGCAGCCCCGGGACAGGGGGCTACGAGCAGTACTTC. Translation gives CASSPGTGGYEQYF.

The DNA of the CDR3 is TGTGCCAGCAGCGTAGAGGCTAGCGGGGTGGAGACCCAGTACTTC. Translation gives CASSVEASGVETQYF. V gene TRBV9 combines with J gene TRBJ2-5; TRBD2 agrees at 9 bases. The V and J ends lost 0 bases and 5 bases, in that order; junction bases with no gene match: 5. Germline lookup yields CDR1 SGDLS and CDR2 YYNGEE. CDR3 length: 15 amino acids.

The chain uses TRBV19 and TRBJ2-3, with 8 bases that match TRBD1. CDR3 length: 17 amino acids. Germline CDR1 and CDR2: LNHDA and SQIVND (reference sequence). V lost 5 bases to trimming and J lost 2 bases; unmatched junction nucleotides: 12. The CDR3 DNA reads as TGTGCCAGTAGTGTTCTGACAGGGGAATTGGTCACAGATACGCAGTATTTT. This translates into CASSVLTGELVTDTQYF. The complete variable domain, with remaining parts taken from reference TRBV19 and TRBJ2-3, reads DGGITQSPKYLFRKEGQNVTLSCEQNLNHDAMYWYRQDPGQGLRLIYYSQIVNDFQKGDIAEGYSVSREKKESFPLTVTSAQKNPTAFYLCASSVLTGELVTDTQYFGPGTRLTVL.

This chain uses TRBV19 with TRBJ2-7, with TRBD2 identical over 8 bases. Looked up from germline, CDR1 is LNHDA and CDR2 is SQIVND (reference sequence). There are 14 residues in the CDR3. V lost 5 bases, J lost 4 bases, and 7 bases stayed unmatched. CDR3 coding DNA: TGTGCCAGTAGTGTAGCGGGATTTGTTTACGAGCAGTACTTC. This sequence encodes CASSVAGFVYEQYF.

The DNA for the CDR3 is TGCGCCAGCAGCCAAGACAGGGACGAATACTATGGCTACACCTTC. This codes for CASSQDRDEYYGYTF. The V and J genes are TRBV4-3 and TRBJ1-2; possible D gene TRBD1, 5 bases. CDR3 length equals 15 residues. Trimming left V 0 bases short and J 3 bases short, with 11 bases between. Germline assignment: CDR1 LGHNA and CDR2 YSLEER.

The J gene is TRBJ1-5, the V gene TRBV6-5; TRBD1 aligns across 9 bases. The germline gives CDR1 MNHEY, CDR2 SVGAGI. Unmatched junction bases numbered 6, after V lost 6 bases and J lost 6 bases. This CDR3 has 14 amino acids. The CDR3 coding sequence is TGTGCCAGCAGCTCCGGGACAGGGCCTCAGCCCCAGCATTTT. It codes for CASSSGTGPQPQHF.

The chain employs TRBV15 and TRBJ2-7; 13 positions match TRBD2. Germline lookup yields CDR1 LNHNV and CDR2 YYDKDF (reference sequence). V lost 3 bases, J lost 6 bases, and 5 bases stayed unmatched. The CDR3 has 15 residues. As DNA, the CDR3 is TGTGCCACCAGCAGCCGGACTAGCGGGAGCCCCGAGCAGTACTTC. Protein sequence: CATSSRTSGSPEQYF.

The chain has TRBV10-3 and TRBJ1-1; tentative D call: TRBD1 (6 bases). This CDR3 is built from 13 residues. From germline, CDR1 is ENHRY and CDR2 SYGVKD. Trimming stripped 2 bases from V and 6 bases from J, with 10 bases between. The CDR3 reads CAISEQTGAEAFF. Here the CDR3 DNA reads TGTGCCATCAGTGAGCAGACAGGCGCTGAAGCTTTCTTT.

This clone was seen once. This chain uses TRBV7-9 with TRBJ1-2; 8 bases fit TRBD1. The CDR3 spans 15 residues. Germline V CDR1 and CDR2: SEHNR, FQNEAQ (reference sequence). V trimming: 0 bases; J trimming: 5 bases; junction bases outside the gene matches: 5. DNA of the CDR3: TGTGCCAGCAGCTTAGCGCAGGGGGCAGGATATGGCTACACCTTC. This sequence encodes CASSLAQGAGYGYTF.

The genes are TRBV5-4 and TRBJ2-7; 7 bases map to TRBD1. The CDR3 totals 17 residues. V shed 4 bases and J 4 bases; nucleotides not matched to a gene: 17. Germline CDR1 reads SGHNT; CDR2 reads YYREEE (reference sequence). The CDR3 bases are TGTGCCAGCAGCAACCCGGGACAGCCCCCGGGGATATACGAGCAGTACTTC. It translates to CASSNPGQPPGIYEQYF.

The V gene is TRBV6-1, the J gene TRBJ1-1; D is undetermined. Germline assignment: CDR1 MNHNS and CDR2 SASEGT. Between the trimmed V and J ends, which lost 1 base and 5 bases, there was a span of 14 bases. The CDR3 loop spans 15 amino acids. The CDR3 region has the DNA TGTGCCAGCAGTGAAGTGGGGTGGGGAGGGACTGAAGCTTTCTTT. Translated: CASSEVGWGGTEAFF.

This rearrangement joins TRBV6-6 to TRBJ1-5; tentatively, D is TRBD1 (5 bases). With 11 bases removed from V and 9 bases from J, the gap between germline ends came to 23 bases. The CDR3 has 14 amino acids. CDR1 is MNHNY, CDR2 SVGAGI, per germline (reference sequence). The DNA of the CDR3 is TGTGCCGCTCAGAATCGGGACGGAGGAGGGCCCCAGCATTTT. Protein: CAAQNRDGGGPQHF.